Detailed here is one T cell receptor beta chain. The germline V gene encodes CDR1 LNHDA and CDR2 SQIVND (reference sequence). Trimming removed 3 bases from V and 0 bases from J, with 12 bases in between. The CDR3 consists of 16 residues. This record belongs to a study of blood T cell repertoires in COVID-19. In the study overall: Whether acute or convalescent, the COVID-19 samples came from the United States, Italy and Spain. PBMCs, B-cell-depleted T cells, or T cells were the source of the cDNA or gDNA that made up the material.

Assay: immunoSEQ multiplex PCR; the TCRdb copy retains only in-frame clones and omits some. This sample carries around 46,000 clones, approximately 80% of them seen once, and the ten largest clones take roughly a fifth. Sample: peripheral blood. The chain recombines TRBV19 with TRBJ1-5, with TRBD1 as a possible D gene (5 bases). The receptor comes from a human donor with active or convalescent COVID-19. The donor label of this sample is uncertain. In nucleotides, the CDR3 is TGTGCCAGTAGTATTATGGGGCAGTATAGCAATCAGCCCCAGCATTTT. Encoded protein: CASSIMGQYSNQPQHF.